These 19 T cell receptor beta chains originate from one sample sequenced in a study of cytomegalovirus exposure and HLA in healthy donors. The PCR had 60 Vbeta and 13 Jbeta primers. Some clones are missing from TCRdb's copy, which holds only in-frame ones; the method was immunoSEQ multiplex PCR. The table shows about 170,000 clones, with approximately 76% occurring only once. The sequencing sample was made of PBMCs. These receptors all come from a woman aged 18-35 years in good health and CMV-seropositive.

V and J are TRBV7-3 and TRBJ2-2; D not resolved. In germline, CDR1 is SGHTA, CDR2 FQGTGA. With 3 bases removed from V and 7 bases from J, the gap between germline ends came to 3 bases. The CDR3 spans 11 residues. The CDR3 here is CASSFNGELFF. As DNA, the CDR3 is TGTGCCAGCAGCTTTAACGGGGAGCTGTTTTTT.

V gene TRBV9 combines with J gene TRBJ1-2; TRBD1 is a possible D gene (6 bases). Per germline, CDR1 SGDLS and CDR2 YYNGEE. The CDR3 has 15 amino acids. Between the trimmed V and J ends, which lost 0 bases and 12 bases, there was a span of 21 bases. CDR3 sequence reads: CASSVAPGGAYGHTF. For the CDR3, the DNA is TGTGCCAGCAGCGTAGCACCCGGGGGGGCTTACGGCCACACCTTC.

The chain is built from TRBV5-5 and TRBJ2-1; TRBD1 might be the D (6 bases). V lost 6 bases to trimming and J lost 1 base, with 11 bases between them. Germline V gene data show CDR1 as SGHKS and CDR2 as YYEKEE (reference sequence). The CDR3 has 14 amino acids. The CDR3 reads CASIRDISYNEQFF. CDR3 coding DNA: TGTGCCAGCATCCGGGACATTTCCTACAATGAGCAGTTCTTC.

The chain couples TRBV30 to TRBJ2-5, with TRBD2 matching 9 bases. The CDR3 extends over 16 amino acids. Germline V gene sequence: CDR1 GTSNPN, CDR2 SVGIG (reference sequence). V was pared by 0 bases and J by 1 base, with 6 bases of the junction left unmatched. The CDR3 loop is CAWSVAQRGAQETQYF. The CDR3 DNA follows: TGTGCCTGGAGTGTTGCCCAGCGGGGGGCCCAAGAGACCCAGTACTTC.

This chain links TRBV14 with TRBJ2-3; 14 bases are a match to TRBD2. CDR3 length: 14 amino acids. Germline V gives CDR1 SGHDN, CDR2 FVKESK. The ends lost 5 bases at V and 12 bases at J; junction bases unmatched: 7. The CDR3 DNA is TGTGCCAGCAGCGCCGGGACTAGCGGGGGATCACAGTATTTT. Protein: CASSAGTSGGSQYF.

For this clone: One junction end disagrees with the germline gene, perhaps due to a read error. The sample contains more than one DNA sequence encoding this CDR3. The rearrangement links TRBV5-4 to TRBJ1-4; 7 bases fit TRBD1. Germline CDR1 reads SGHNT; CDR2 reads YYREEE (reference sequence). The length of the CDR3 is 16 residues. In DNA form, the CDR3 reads TGCGCCAGCAGCACCCAACTAGGGGGCATCGATGAAAAACTGTTTTTT. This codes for CASSTQLGGIDEKLFF.

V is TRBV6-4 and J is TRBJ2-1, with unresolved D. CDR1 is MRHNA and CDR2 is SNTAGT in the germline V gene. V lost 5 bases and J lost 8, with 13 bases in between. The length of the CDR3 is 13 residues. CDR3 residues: CASSPELRDEQFF. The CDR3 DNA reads TGTGCCAGCAGTCCAGAACTACGGGATGAGCAGTTCTTC.

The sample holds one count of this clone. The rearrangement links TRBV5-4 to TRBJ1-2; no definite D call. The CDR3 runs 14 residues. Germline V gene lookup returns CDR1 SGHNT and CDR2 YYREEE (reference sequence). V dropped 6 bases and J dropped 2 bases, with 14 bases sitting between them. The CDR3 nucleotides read TGTGCCAGCACCTCCGCGATAATAAACTATGGCTACACCTTC. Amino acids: CASTSAIINYGYTF.

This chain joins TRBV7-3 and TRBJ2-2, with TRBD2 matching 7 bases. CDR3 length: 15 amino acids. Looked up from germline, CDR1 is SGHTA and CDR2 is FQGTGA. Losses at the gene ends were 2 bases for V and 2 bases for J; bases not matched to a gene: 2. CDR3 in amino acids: CASSLAGVNTGELFF. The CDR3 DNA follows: TGTGCCAGCAGCTTAGCGGGGGTAAACACCGGGGAGCTGTTTTTT.

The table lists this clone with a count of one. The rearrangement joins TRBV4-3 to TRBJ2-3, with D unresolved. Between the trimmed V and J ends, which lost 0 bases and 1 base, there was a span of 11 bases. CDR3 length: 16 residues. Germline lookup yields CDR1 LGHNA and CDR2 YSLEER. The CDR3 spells CASSQDREIRTDTQYF. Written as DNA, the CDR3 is TGCGCCAGCAGCCAAGATCGCGAAATCCGCACAGATACGCAGTATTTT.

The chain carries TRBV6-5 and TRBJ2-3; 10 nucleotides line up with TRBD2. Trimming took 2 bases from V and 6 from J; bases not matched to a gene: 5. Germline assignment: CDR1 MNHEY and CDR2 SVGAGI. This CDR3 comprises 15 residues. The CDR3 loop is CASSYRLAGADTQYF. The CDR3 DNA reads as TGTGCCAGCAGTTACAGGCTAGCGGGAGCTGATACGCAGTATTTT.

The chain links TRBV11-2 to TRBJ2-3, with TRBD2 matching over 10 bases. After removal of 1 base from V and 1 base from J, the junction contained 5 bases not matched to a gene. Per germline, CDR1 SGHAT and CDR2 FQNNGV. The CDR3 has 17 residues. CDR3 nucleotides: TGTGCCAGCAGCTTAGGGGCCGGGACTAGCGGCACAGATACGCAGTATTTT. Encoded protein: CASSLGAGTSGTDTQYF.

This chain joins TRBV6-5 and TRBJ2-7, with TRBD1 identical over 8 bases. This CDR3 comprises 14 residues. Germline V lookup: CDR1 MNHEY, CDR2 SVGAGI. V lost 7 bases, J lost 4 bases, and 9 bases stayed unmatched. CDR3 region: CASTAPDREYEQYF. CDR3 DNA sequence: TGTGCCAGCACCGCCCCGGACAGGGAATACGAGCAGTACTTC.

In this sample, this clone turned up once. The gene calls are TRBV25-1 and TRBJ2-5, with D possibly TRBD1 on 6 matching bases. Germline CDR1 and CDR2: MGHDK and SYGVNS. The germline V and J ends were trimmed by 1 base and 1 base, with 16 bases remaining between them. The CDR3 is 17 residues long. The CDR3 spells CASSEFPLPTGQETQYF. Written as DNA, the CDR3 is TGTGCCAGCAGTGAATTCCCCCTCCCGACAGGCCAAGAGACCCAGTACTTC.

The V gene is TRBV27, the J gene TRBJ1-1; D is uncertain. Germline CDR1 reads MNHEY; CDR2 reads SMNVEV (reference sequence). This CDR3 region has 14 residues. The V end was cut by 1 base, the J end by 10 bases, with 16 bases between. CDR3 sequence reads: CASSLLPPGGGAFF. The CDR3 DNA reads TGTGCCAGCAGTTTATTACCCCCAGGAGGTGGAGCTTTCTTT.

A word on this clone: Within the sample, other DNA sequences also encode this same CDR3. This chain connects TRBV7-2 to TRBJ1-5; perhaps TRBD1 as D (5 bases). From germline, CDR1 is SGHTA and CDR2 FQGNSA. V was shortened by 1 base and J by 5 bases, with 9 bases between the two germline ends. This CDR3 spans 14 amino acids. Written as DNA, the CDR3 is TGTGCCAGCAGCTTAGGATTCAGGGATCAGCCCCAGCATTTT. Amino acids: CASSLGFRDQPQHF.

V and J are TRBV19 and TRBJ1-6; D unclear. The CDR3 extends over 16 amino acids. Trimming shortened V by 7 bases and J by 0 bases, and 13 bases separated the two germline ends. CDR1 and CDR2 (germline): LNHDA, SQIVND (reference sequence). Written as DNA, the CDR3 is TGTGCCAGTAATAACGCTGCGGGCTCCTATAATTCACCCCTCCACTTT. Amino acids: CASNNAAGSYNSPLHF.

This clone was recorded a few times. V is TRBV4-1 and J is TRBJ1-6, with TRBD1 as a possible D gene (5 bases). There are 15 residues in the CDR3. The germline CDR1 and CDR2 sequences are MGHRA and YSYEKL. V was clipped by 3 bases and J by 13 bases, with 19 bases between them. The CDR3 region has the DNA TGCGCCAGCAGCCAGCCGTCGGTAGCGGGGGAGCCCCTCCACTTT. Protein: CASSQPSVAGEPLHF.

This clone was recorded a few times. The CDR3 sequence: CASSGQINQPQHF. The CDR3 DNA reads as TGTGCCAGCAGTGGACAGATCAATCAGCCCCAGCATTTT. This sequence joins TRBV6-1 and TRBJ1-5; D perhaps matches TRBD1 (5 bases). There are 13 residues in the CDR3. Germline loops: CDR1 MNHNS, CDR2 SASEGT. V was trimmed by 4 bases and J by 3 bases, leaving 7 bases between them.